One sample yielded the 22 T cell receptor beta chains listed below, sequenced in a study of early T cells in non-severe SARS-CoV-2 infection. TCRdb independently ran MiXCR on the 5' RACE reads; one entry per CDR3 protein. Of around 70,000 distinct CDR3 sequences in the sample, roughly 10% were seen once. The sample here was whole blood, taken at baseline. These receptors originate from an adult who was a healthcare worker with PCR-confirmed SARS-CoV-2 infection or an uninfected control (not recorded which).

This clonotype showed up just a few times. V and J are TRBV4-3 and TRBJ1-2; D not resolved. Germline V lookup: CDR1 LGHNA, CDR2 YSLEER. This CDR3 has 15 residues. The V end was cut by 0 bases, the J end by 1 base, with 9 bases between. The CDR3 DNA sequence: TGCGCCAGCAGCCAAGAGGTCAGGATTAACTATGGCTACACCTTC. As protein: CASSQEVRINYGYTF.

This clonotype was seen ten or more times. The chain uses TRBV4-3 and TRBJ2-1; D uncertain. Germline V CDR1 and CDR2: LGHNA, YSLEER. The CDR3 loop spans 11 amino acids. The ends were cut back, 1 base at V and 12 bases at J, with 7 bases in the middle. The CDR3 spells CASSQGLLQFF. CDR3 DNA: TGCGCCAGCAGCCAAGGGTTACTGCAGTTCTTC.

There are many counts of this clonotype. The chain combines TRBV7-2 with TRBJ2-1; unclear D gene. The V end was cut by 5 bases, the J end by 10 bases, with 9 bases between. The CDR3 loop spans 11 amino acids. In germline, CDR1 is SGHTA, CDR2 FQGNSA. DNA of the CDR3: TGTGCCAGCAGCCCAGGACCGGAGCAGTTCTTC. It encodes CASSPGPEQFF.

Many counts were recorded for this clonotype. This chain connects TRBV29-1 to TRBJ2-3; TRBD1 is a possible D gene (5 bases). V was clipped by 2 bases and J by 4 bases, with 19 bases between them. The germline V gene has CDR1 SQVTM and CDR2 ANQGSEA. This CDR3 comprises 16 residues. The CDR3 loop is CSVEPIQTERSDTQYF. The CDR3, as DNA: TGCAGCGTTGAACCCATCCAGACAGAGAGGTCAGATACGCAGTATTTT.

This clonotype was detected ten times or more. The chain recombines TRBV7-8 with TRBJ2-1; no clear D. Trimming shortened V by 1 base and J by 11 bases, and 15 bases separated the two germline ends. CDR3 size: 14 residues. Germline assignment: CDR1 SGHVS and CDR2 FQNEAQ. In DNA form, the CDR3 reads TGTGCCAGCAGCTTAGTGGAGTGGAACACTCAGCAGTTCTTC. Its protein is CASSLVEWNTQQFF. The whole variable domain, filled in from reference TRBV7-8 and TRBJ2-1, reads GAGVSQSPRYKVAKRGQDVALRCDPISGHVSLFWYQQALGQGPEFLTYFQNEAQLDKSGLPSDRFFAERPEGSVSTLKIQRTQQEDSAVYLCASSLVEWNTQQFFGPGTRLTVL.

This clonotype was found many times. The J gene is TRBJ1-5, the V gene TRBV7-2; no definite D call. The CDR3 spans 13 residues. V was pared by 3 bases and J by 7 bases, with 10 bases between. CDR1 is SGHTA, CDR2 FQGNSA, per germline. The CDR3 region has the DNA TGTGCCAGCAGCTTTGAGATATTACAGCCCCAGCATTTT. Protein product: CASSFEILQPQHF.

The chain is built from TRBV27 and TRBJ1-6; D remains unclear. This CDR3 is 13 amino acids long. Germline-derived CDR1 and CDR2 are MNHEY and SMNVEV (reference sequence). Trimming stripped 3 bases from V and 7 bases from J, with 7 bases between. The CDR3 reads CASSFLRNSPLHF. DNA of the CDR3: TGTGCCAGCAGTTTTCTCCGAAATTCACCCCTCCACTTT.

Many counts were recorded for this clonotype. The chain recombines TRBV5-4 with TRBJ2-3; D unclear. This CDR3 region has 14 residues. Looked up from germline, CDR1 is SGHNT and CDR2 is YYREEE (reference sequence). V lost 4 bases and J lost 4, with 13 bases in between. In DNA, the CDR3 is TGTGCCAGCAGCAGGCCAGCCTTAGCAGATACGCAGTATTTT. Amino acids: CASSRPALADTQYF.

J is TRBJ2-2 and V is TRBV20-1; weak D call: TRBD1 (6 bases). Deletions cut 2 bases from V and 1 base from J, with 8 bases between. CDR1 is DFQATT and CDR2 is SNEGSKA in the germline V gene (reference sequence). The CDR3 spans 14 residues. The CDR3 is CSARPGQNTGELFF. CDR3 bases: TGCAGTGCTAGACCGGGACAGAACACCGGGGAGCTGTTTTTT.

This clonotype has ten or more counts. At one boundary the junction diverges from the germline segment, which might be a read error. The V gene is TRBV20-1, the J gene TRBJ1-4; TRBD1 matches 9 bases. CDR3 length: 12 residues. Germline CDR1 is DFQATT and CDR2 is SNEGSKA (reference sequence). CDR3 protein: CSAGIPGQGNPF. The CDR3 DNA reads as TGCAGTGCCGGGATACCGGGACAGGGAAACCCGTTT.

Only a few counts were recorded for this clonotype. This sequence joins TRBV27 and TRBJ2-1, with TRBD2 matching 8 bases. The trim removed 8 bases at V and 8 bases at J, leaving 11 bases unmatched. The germline V gene encodes CDR1 MNHEY and CDR2 SMNVEV (reference sequence). The CDR3 is 14 amino acids. CDR3 bases: TGTGCCAGCGCCCACAGCGGGAGTTTGGATGAGCAGTTCTTC. Protein product: CASAHSGSLDEQFF.

The chain is built from TRBV27 and TRBJ1-2, with 7 bases that match TRBD1. This CDR3 comprises 15 residues. Germline CDR1 is MNHEY and CDR2 is SMNVEV (reference sequence). J was trimmed by 7 bases and V by 5 bases; bases with no gene match: 13. The CDR3 reads CASSPFPTGWSGYTF. CDR3 DNA: TGTGCCAGCAGTCCCTTCCCGACAGGGTGGAGTGGCTACACCTTC.

J is TRBJ2-1 and V is TRBV5-1; 7 positions match TRBD2. With V trimmed by 4 bases and J by 6 bases, 7 bases remained unmatched. This CDR3 spans 14 amino acids. CDR1 is SGHRS, CDR2 YFSETQ, per germline. CDR3 bases: TGCGCCAGCAGCCGGGCGCTAGCGGTCAATGAGCAGTTCTTC. This encodes CASSRALAVNEQFF.

The chain is built from TRBV10-3 and TRBJ2-2; the match to TRBD2 covers 12 bases. The CDR3 covers 14 residues. V dropped 10 bases and J dropped 6; count of bases not matched to a gene: 6. Germline CDR1 ENHRY, CDR2 SYGVKD. In DNA, the CDR3 is TGTGCCAGCAGACTAGCGGGAGATCCCGGGGAGCTGTTTTTT. Translating it yields CASRLAGDPGELFF.

The rearrangement uses TRBV29-1 and TRBJ2-5, with D tentatively TRBD1 (5 bases). The CDR3 runs 13 residues. V was shortened by 7 bases and J by 4 bases, with 16 bases between the two germline ends. The germline V gene has CDR1 SQVTM and CDR2 ANQGSEA. In DNA, the CDR3 is TGCAGCGGGGGCTTCCCCTACCGAGAGACCCAGTACTTC. Translated: CSGGFPYRETQYF.

This clonotype was counted between two and nine times. The V and J genes are TRBV5-1 and TRBJ2-4, with 11 bases identical to TRBD1. V shed 2 bases and J 6 bases; nucleotides not matched to a gene: 7. Germline V gene sequence: CDR1 SGHRS, CDR2 YFSETQ. The CDR3 spans 16 residues. The CDR3 is CASSLGTGGLGNIQYF. The CDR3 DNA follows: TGCGCCAGCAGCTTAGGGACAGGGGGTCTTGGAAACATTCAGTACTTC.

This rearrangement joins TRBV6-2 or TRBV6-3 to TRBJ2-3; no clear D. Per the germline V gene, CDR1 is MNHEY and CDR2 is SVGEGT. Trimming took 7 bases from V and 0 from J, leaving 14 bases between them. This CDR3 is built from 15 residues. In DNA form, the CDR3 reads TGTGCCAGCAAACAACTTCGGAGCAGCACAGATACGCAGTATTTT. Translated: CASKQLRSSTDTQYF.

There are a few counts of this clonotype. V usage is TRBV7-2 and J usage is TRBJ2-1, with 7 bases that match TRBD1. Unmatched junction bases numbered 8, after V lost 6 bases and J lost 0 bases. The germline V gene encodes CDR1 SGHTA and CDR2 FQGNSA. The CDR3 spans 16 residues. CDR3 residues: CASSSRGSSSYNEQFF. CDR3 nucleotide sequence: TGTGCCAGCAGTTCCAGGGGGAGTAGCTCCTACAATGAGCAGTTCTTC.

This clonotype was seen only once. V usage is TRBV7-2 and J usage is TRBJ2-1, with D perhaps TRBD1 or TRBD2 (5 bases each). The germline gives CDR1 SGHTA, CDR2 FQGNSA. The CDR3 runs 16 residues. The V gene lost 3 bases and the J gene lost 4 bases, with 16 bases spanning the gap. CDR3 region: CASSFIPGRIYNEQFF. The CDR3 coding sequence is TGTGCCAGCAGCTTCATCCCGGGACGCATTTACAATGAGCAGTTCTTC.

This clonotype was counted many times. J is TRBJ1-6 and V is TRBV28; no firm D call. Trimming left V 8 bases short and J 14 bases short, with 19 bases between. The CDR3 contains 13 residues. The germline gives CDR1 MDHEN, CDR2 SYDVKM. CDR3 nucleotides: TGTGCCAGCCAAGCGGTTAATTCGGGGTCCCTCCACTTT. This codes for CASQAVNSGSLHF.

This clonotype was found a few times. The rearrangement links TRBV28 to TRBJ1-2; no definite D call. The germline CDR1 and CDR2 sequences are MDHEN and SYDVKM. Trimming cost V 2 bases and J 5 bases, with 6 bases left between them. The CDR3 has 12 residues. The CDR3 DNA sequence: TGTGCCAGCAGTTTAGTAGCGTATGGCTACACCTTC. It encodes CASSLVAYGYTF.

The chain recombines TRBV7-2 with TRBJ2-3; TRBD2 aligns across 12 bases. This CDR3 is 18 amino acids long. Germline assignment: CDR1 SGHTA and CDR2 FQGNSA. The junction had 14 bases not matched to a gene; V was cut back by 2 bases and J by 8 bases. This chain's CDR3 is CASSLIELGLAGGVTQYF. The CDR3 DNA is TGTGCCAGCAGCTTAATCGAGCTCGGGCTAGCGGGAGGGGTTACGCAGTATTTT. The entire variable domain, with the rest obtained from reference TRBV7-2 and TRBJ2-3, is as follows: GAGVSQSPSNKVTEKGKDVELRCDPISGHTALYWYRQSLGQGLEFLIYFQGNSAPDKSGLPSDRFSAERTGGSVSTLTIQRTQQEDSAVYLCASSLIELGLAGGVTQYFGPGTRLTVL.